A single sample is the source of the 32 T cell receptor beta chains below, sequenced in a study of blood T cell repertoires in COVID-19. Libraries were prepared by immunoSEQ multiplex PCR; TCRdb keeps only in-frame clonotypes and omits some of them. The sample includes approximately 62,000 clones, over 80% of them seen just once. The specimen was peripheral blood. The receptor source for this set is a human donor with active COVID-19. The donor label of this sample is uncertain.

The V gene is TRBV3-1 (or the pseudogene TRBV3-2), the J gene TRBJ2-2, with 13 bases that match TRBD2. This CDR3 has 17 amino acids. Germline-derived CDR1 and CDR2 are LGHDT and YNNKEL (reference sequence). The V segment lost 4 bases and the J segment 2 bases; nucleotides outside the gene matches: 4. The CDR3 nucleotides are TGTGCCAGCAGCCGCGGGACTAGCGGGACTAACACCGGGGAGCTGTTTTTT. It codes for CASSRGTSGTNTGELFF.

This chain links TRBV9 with TRBJ1-1, with D possibly matching TRBD1 (6 bases). The CDR3 is 14 amino acids. V shed 3 bases and J shed 0 bases, with 9 bases lying between them. Germline CDR1 SGDLS, CDR2 YYNGEE. The CDR3 DNA reads as TGTGCCAGCAGCGGACAGGTAATGAACACTGAAGCTTTCTTT. As protein: CASSGQVMNTEAFF.

The chain couples TRBV5-8 to TRBJ2-2, with 11 bases matching TRBD1. The CDR3 has 16 amino acids. Germline V gene data show CDR1 as SGHTS and CDR2 as YDEGEE. Trimming at V came to 4 bases and at J to 3 bases, leaving 5 bases not matched to a gene. CDR3 residues: CASSQGQGAYTGELFF. The CDR3, as DNA: TGTGCCAGCAGCCAAGGACAGGGGGCTTACACCGGGGAGCTGTTTTTT.

The V and J genes are TRBV5-1 and TRBJ1-3; D is unclear. There are 17 residues in the CDR3. Germline V gene sequence: CDR1 SGHRS, CDR2 YFSETQ. The V end was cut by 2 bases, the J end by 2 bases, with 17 bases between. The CDR3 sequence: CASSFKSGLGAGNTIYF. CDR3 nucleotides: TGCGCCAGCAGCTTTAAATCCGGGCTCGGGGCTGGAAACACCATATATTTT.

With regard to this clone: One end of the junction varies from germline; a read error may be responsible. This chain connects TRBV3-1 (or the pseudogene TRBV3-2) to TRBJ1-1, with 7 bases matching TRBD1. This CDR3 is 12 amino acids long. The germline V gene encodes CDR1 LGHDT and CDR2 YNNKEL (reference sequence). The CDR3 reads CASNQVTGVMIF. CDR3 sequence (DNA): TGTGCCAGCAACCAGGTCACAGGGGTTATGATCTTT.

This clone was seen once. V and J are TRBV5-1 and TRBJ2-7; 12 bases fit TRBD1. CDR1 and CDR2 (germline): SGHRS, YFSETQ. J lost 10 bases, V lost 4 bases, and 6 bases had no gene match. This CDR3 has 13 residues. The CDR3 loop reads CASSNRDRGLQYF. The DNA for the CDR3 is TGCGCCAGCAGCAACCGGGACAGGGGGCTTCAGTACTTC. Complete variable domain (other parts from reference TRBV5-1 and TRBJ2-7): KAGVTQTPRYLIKTRGQQVTLSCSPISGHRSVSWYQQTPGQGLQFLFEYFSETQRNKGNFPGRFSGRQFSNSRSEMNVSTLELGDSALYLCASSNRDRGLQYFGPGTRLTVT.

The chain carries TRBV28 and TRBJ2-3, with TRBD1 as a possible D gene (5 bases). Germline CDR1 MDHEN, CDR2 SYDVKM. This CDR3 contains 13 residues. Deletions cut 3 bases from V and 3 bases from J, with 7 bases between. In DNA form, the CDR3 reads TGTGCCAGCAGTTTGTACAGGACAGATACGCAGTATTTT. Encoded protein: CASSLYRTDTQYF.

The chain recombines TRBV11-3 with TRBJ1-1; D possibly corresponds to TRBD1 (5 bases). Deletions cut 4 bases from V and 1 base from J, with 10 bases between. The CDR3 contains 14 residues. Germline V lookup: CDR1 SGHNT, CDR2 YENEEA. This CDR3 is CASSSTARNTEAFF. The CDR3 coding sequence is TGTGCCAGCAGCTCGACAGCCCGGAACACTGAAGCTTTCTTT.

Turning to this clone: This specimen includes other DNA sequences encoding the same CDR3. The chain combines TRBV7-2 with TRBJ2-7; D ambiguous. This CDR3 has 11 amino acids. From germline, CDR1 is SGHTA and CDR2 FQGNSA. Trimming stripped 5 bases from V and 2 bases from J, with 4 bases between. The CDR3 sequence: CASSPAYEQYF. CDR3 nucleotides: TGTGCCAGCAGCCCCGCCTACGAGCAGTACTTC.

The chain uses TRBV3-1 (or the pseudogene TRBV3-2) and TRBJ1-2; 7 bases map to TRBD1. V was clipped by 4 bases and J by 7 bases; unmatched bases: 6. The CDR3 consists of 13 residues. The germline V gene has CDR1 LGHDT and CDR2 YNNKEL (reference sequence). In DNA, the CDR3 is TGTGCCAGCAGCCGACAGGGAGAGGGTGGCTACACCTTC. Translating gives CASSRQGEGGYTF.

This clone occurred once. This chain connects TRBV7-3 to TRBJ1-1; 9 nucleotides agree with TRBD1. The length of the CDR3 is 14 residues. V was clipped by 7 bases and J by 0 bases; unmatched bases: 3. CDR1 is SGHTA, CDR2 FQGTGA, per germline. The CDR3 protein is CASKGQGMNTEAFF. For the CDR3, the DNA is TGTGCCAGCAAAGGACAGGGGATGAACACTGAAGCTTTCTTT.

This clone occurred a few times. This chain connects TRBV5-1 to TRBJ2-1, with a possible D match to TRBD2 (5 bases). The CDR3 covers 13 residues. The V gene's germline CDR1 is SGHRS and CDR2 YFSETQ. Trimming removed 5 bases at V and 5 bases at J, with 11 bases between. The CDR3: CASRVAWDNEQFF. CDR3 in DNA: TGCGCCAGCAGGGTAGCGTGGGACAATGAGCAGTTCTTC.

This clone showed up just once. The J gene is TRBJ1-2, the V gene TRBV14; D is perhaps TRBD1 (6 bases). There are 14 residues in the CDR3. V lost 1 base and J 4 bases, leaving 10 bases between the germline ends. Germline V gives CDR1 SGHDN, CDR2 FVKESK. The CDR3 DNA is TGTGCCAGCAGCCAAGTGCAGGGGCCCTATGGCTACACCTTC. Amino acids: CASSQVQGPYGYTF.

This chain links TRBV7-8 with TRBJ2-7, with TRBD1 as a possible D gene (5 bases). From germline, CDR1 is SGHVS and CDR2 FQNEAQ. V was pared by 1 base and J by 3 bases, with 13 bases between. The CDR3 consists of 15 residues. DNA for the CDR3: TGTGCCAGCAGCTTAGGTCAGGACACCGTCTACGAGCAGTACTTC. Amino acids: CASSLGQDTVYEQYF.

CDR3 nucleotides: TGCGCCAGCAGCTACCAAACAGGGGTTGAGCAGTTCTTC. Encoded protein: CASSYQTGVEQFF. V usage is TRBV5-1 and J usage is TRBJ2-1; 7 bases are a match to TRBD1. The length of the CDR3 is 13 residues. Germline V gene sequence: CDR1 SGHRS, CDR2 YFSETQ. V shed 3 bases and J 9 bases; nucleotides not matched to a gene: 6.

V usage is TRBV9 and J usage is TRBJ1-2; 7 bases agree with TRBD1. CDR1 SGDLS and CDR2 YYNGEE come from the germline V gene. The CDR3 has 13 residues. J lost 7 bases, V lost 0 bases, and 3 bases had no gene match. CDR3 DNA: TGTGCCAGCAGCGTAGAAGCAGGGGGTGGCTACACCTTC. Translating gives CASSVEAGGGYTF.

The chain joins TRBV5-1 to TRBJ1-5; 9 nucleotides match TRBD1. V was clipped by 4 bases and J by 4 bases; unmatched bases: 3. The germline gives CDR1 SGHRS, CDR2 YFSETQ. The CDR3 covers 14 residues. CDR3 in DNA: TGCGCCAGCAGCCCAGACAGGGGGAATCAGCCCCAGCATTTT. Protein sequence: CASSPDRGNQPQHF.

The chain has TRBV7-2 and TRBJ2-7, with 8 bases lining up with TRBD1. Germline assignment: CDR1 SGHTA and CDR2 FQGNSA. J gave up 7 bases and V 1 base, and 3 bases lay outside the gene matches. The CDR3 loop spans 13 amino acids. The CDR3 bases are TGTGCCAGCAGCTTAGGGGACAGGCTTGAGCAGTACTTC. Amino acid sequence: CASSLGDRLEQYF.

As for this clone: At one end the junction does not follow the germline gene, possibly because of a read error. The chain couples TRBV7-2 to TRBJ1-1; D possibly corresponds to TRBD1 (6 bases). Germline assignment: CDR1 SGHTA and CDR2 FQGNSA. The CDR3 runs to 14 residues. CDR3 amino acids: CASSLGQMNTEAFF. The CDR3 DNA is TGTGCCAGCAGTTTAGGACAGATGAACACTGAAGCTTTCTTT.

CDR3 region: CASSGPGGNIQETQYF. CDR3 sequence (DNA): TGTGCCAGCAGCGGGCCCGGGGGAAACATCCAAGAGACCCAGTACTTC. The chain joins TRBV9 to TRBJ2-5, with D tentatively TRBD2 (6 bases). Germline CDR1 SGDLS, CDR2 YYNGEE. The CDR3 sequence is 16 residues long. V lost 3 bases, J lost 1 base, and 16 bases lay in between.

This chain uses TRBV19 with TRBJ2-4; 7 bases line up with TRBD1. Germline V gene data show CDR1 as LNHDA and CDR2 as SQIVND (reference sequence). The CDR3 spans 13 residues. Trimming at V came to 7 bases and at J to 2 bases, leaving 2 bases not matched to a gene. The CDR3 nucleotides are TGTGCCAGTATGGACAGGTCCAAAAACATTCAGTACTTC. Protein product: CASMDRSKNIQYF.

The rearrangement uses TRBV5-5 and TRBJ1-2, with D maybe TRBD1 (5 bases). The CDR3 contains 15 residues. Trimming stripped 3 bases from V and 4 bases from J, with 16 bases between. The germline V gene encodes CDR1 SGHKS and CDR2 YYEKEE (reference sequence). The CDR3 DNA reads TGTGCCAGCAGCTCCATGGTGGGGCAGGTCTATGGCTACACCTTC. It is translated as CASSSMVGQVYGYTF.

V and J are TRBV9 and TRBJ2-6, with unresolved D. The V gene's germline CDR1 is SGDLS and CDR2 YYNGEE. There are 14 residues in the CDR3. Trimming shortened V by 4 bases and J by 4 bases, and 9 bases separated the two germline ends. This CDR3 reads CASSSLQGANVLTF. CDR3 coding DNA: TGTGCCAGCAGCTCGCTGCAGGGGGCCAACGTCCTGACTTTC.

The V gene is TRBV19, the J gene TRBJ2-1, with a possible D match to TRBD1 (6 bases). Trimming cost V 1 base and J 7 bases, with 20 bases left between them. In germline, CDR1 is LNHDA, CDR2 SQIVND (reference sequence). The length of the CDR3 is 17 residues. CDR3: CASSIGRKGVLLNEQFF. CDR3 nucleotide sequence: TGTGCCAGTAGTATAGGGAGGAAGGGGGTGTTATTGAATGAGCAGTTCTTC. The whole variable domain, remainder taken from reference TRBV19 and TRBJ2-1, is DGGITQSPKYLFRKEGQNVTLSCEQNLNHDAMYWYRQDPGQGLRLIYYSQIVNDFQKGDIAEGYSVSREKKESFPLTVTSAQKNPTAFYLCASSIGRKGVLLNEQFFGPGTRLTVL.

This clone has just one count. The chain carries TRBV10-2 and TRBJ2-3, with a possible D match to TRBD1 (6 bases). Trimming stripped 6 bases from V and 1 base from J, with 20 bases between. Germline lookup yields CDR1 WSHSY and CDR2 SAAADI. The CDR3 runs 17 residues. The CDR3 DNA reads TGCGCCAGCAGGCCAGGGGCGGGTCGAGAAGGCACAGATACGCAGTATTTT. Its translation is CASRPGAGREGTDTQYF.

The chain couples TRBV5-5 to TRBJ1-5; D remains ambiguous. This CDR3 region has 17 residues. The germline V gene encodes CDR1 SGHKS and CDR2 YYEKEE (reference sequence). Between the trimmed V and J ends, which lost 0 bases and 0 bases, there was a span of 13 bases. The CDR3: CASSLGRWLDSNQPQHF. DNA of the CDR3: TGTGCCAGCAGCTTGGGCAGGTGGCTTGATAGCAATCAGCCCCAGCATTTT.

The chain links TRBV18 to TRBJ2-3; D unclear. In germline, CDR1 is KGHSH, CDR2 LQKENI. The CDR3 has 16 residues. V was pared by 0 bases and J by 2 bases, with 12 bases between. The chain's CDR3 is CASSPPSSHATDTQYF. CDR3 in DNA: TGTGCCAGCTCACCACCCTCGAGCCATGCCACAGATACGCAGTATTTT.

This chain joins TRBV4-2 and TRBJ2-1, with a weak D call TRBD1 (5 bases). This CDR3 spans 13 amino acids. Per germline, CDR1 LGHNA and CDR2 YNFKEQ. Trimming stripped 0 bases from V and 10 bases from J, with 10 bases between. The CDR3 DNA reads as TGTGCCAGCAGCCAAGAGGGGCTCGCGGAGCAGTTCTTC. Translating gives CASSQEGLAEQFF.

This chain links TRBV7-2 with TRBJ2-5, with unresolved D. CDR1 SGHTA and CDR2 FQGNSA come from the germline V gene. This CDR3 has 16 residues. The V and J ends lost 1 base and 4 bases respectively, with 16 bases between them. The DNA for the CDR3 is TGTGCCAGCAGCTTAGACCGCTATAGCTTGGGAGAGACCCAGTACTTC. Amino acid sequence: CASSLDRYSLGETQYF.

The CDR3 coding sequence is TGTGCCAGCAGCTCCTCCCCGGGGAGAGTTGGGTCACCCCTCCACTTT. As protein: CASSSSPGRVGSPLHF. This chain connects TRBV9 to TRBJ1-6; unclear D gene. The V end lost 4 bases, the J end lost 10 bases, and 21 bases lay between the germline ends. The CDR3 is 16 amino acids. CDR1 and CDR2 from the germline V gene are SGDLS and YYNGEE.

V gene TRBV4-1 combines with J gene TRBJ1-4; 12 positions match TRBD1. CDR1 is MGHRA, CDR2 YSYEKL, per germline. J lost 2 bases, V lost 4 bases, and 5 bases had no gene match. The CDR3 loop spans 17 amino acids. The CDR3: CASSLVGQGATNEKLFF. The CDR3 DNA reads as TGCGCCAGCAGCCTTGTGGGACAGGGGGCCACTAATGAAAAACTGTTTTTT.

This sequence joins TRBV7-2 and TRBJ1-3, with 7 bases matching TRBD1. Trimming removed 1 base from V and 4 bases from J; junction bases left unmatched: 1. Germline V lookup: CDR1 SGHTA, CDR2 FQGNSA. This CDR3 spans 14 amino acids. In nucleotides, the CDR3 is TGTGCCAGCAGCTTAGGGACAGGAGGAAACACCATATATTTT. Amino acid sequence: CASSLGTGGNTIYF.